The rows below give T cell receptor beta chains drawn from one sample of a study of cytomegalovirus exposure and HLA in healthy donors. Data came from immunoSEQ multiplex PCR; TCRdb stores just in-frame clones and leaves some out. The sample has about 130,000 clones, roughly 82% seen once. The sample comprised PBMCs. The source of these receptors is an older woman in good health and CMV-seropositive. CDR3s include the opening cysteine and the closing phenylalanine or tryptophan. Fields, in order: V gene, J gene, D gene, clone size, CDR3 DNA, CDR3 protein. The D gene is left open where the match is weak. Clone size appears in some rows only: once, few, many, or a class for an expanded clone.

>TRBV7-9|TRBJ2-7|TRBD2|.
TGTTCCAGCAGCCCCATTCTGGGACTAGCTTCCCCCCACGAGCAGTACTTC
CSSSPILGLASPHEQYF
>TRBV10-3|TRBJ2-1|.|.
TGTGCCATCAGTGAGAAGTCAGGCTCAGGGCAAGATGAGCAGTTCTTC
CAISEKSGSGQDEQFF
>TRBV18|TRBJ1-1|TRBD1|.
TGTGCCAGCTCACCAACTTTTGGGACAGGGAGGATGAACACTGAAGCTTTCTTT
CASSPTFGTGRMNTEAFF
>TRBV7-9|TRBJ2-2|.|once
TGTGCCAGCAGCTTAGATAAACAGACGAACACCGGGGAGCTGTTTTTT
CASSLDKQTNTGELFF
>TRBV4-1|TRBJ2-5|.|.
TGCGCCAGCAGCCGGGCCGTGTGGGAGACCCAGTACTTC
CASSRAVWETQYF
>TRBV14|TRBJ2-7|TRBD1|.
TGTGCCAGCAGCCAAGGCGGGACAGGCGGCTACGAGCAGTACTTC
CASSQGGTGGYEQYF
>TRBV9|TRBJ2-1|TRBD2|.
TGTGCCAGCAGCGTCGGAGCGGGAGCTTACAATGAGCAGTTCTTC
CASSVGAGAYNEQFF
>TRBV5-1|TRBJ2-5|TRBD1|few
TGCGCCAGCAGCTTGGAAAAGGGGGCCGAGACCCAGTACTTC
CASSLEKGAETQYF
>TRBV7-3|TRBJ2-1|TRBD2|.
TGTGCCAGCAGCTTAGCGGGGGGTTACAATGAGCAGTTCTTC
CASSLAGGYNEQFF
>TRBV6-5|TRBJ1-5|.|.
TGTGCCAGCACCCCCAGCGGGGGCGGCAATCAGCCCCAGCATTTT
CASTPSGGGNQPQHF
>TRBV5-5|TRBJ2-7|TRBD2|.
TGTGCCAGCAGCTTATCCCAGGCGGGAGGCCCCTACGAGCAGTACTTC
CASSLSQAGGPYEQYF
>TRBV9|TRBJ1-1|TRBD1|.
TGTGCCAGCAGCGCCCTACCGGGACAGGGAAAAACTGAAGCTTTCTTT
CASSALPGQGKTEAFF
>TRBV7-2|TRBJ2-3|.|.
TGTGCCAGCAGCTTAGTGTCGCAGGGTTTCACAGATACGCAGTATTTT
CASSLVSQGFTDTQYF
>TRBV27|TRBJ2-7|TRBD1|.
TGTGCCAGCAGTTTATCGGTTCTACGCCAGGGGGCTCACGAGCAGTACTTC
CASSLSVLRQGAHEQYF
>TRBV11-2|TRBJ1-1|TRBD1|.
TGTGCCAGCAGCTTAGGATGGACAGGGTACACTGAAGCTTTCTTT
CASSLGWTGYTEAFF
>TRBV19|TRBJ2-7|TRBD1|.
TGTGCCAGTAGTATCGGGACAGGGCCCTACGAGCAGTACTTC
CASSIGTGPYEQYF
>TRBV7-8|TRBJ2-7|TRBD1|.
TGTGCCAGCAGCTTAAGCCAGGGGGCCCACGAGCAGTACTTC
CASSLSQGAHEQYF